The T cell receptor (beta chain) described here comes from a study of CD8 T cells in ankylosing spondylitis. TCRdb reprocessed the 5' RACE reads with MiXCR, giving one entry per CDR3 protein. The sample records roughly 670,000 distinct CDR3 sequences, 15% to 20% being singletons. The CDR3 is made up of 13 amino acids. The V gene lost 1 base and the J gene lost 10 bases, with 11 bases spanning the gap. Germline CDR1 SGHTA, CDR2 FQGNSA. Study conclusions and caveats: Characteristic of ankylosing spondylitis blood, it appeared, was a TCR beta motif comprising about eight highly homologous variants.

On this clonotype: Its antigen is undetermined.

The chain has TRBV7-2 and TRBJ2-1; D is ambiguous. Sequenced sample: blood, either unsorted or a sorted T cell fraction (not recorded which). The clonotype comes from a male donor with ankylosing spondylitis. The CDR3 here is CASSLDLRGEQFF. The CDR3 nucleotides read TGTGCCAGCAGCTTAGACCTCCGAGGAGAGCAGTTCTTC.